This entry concerns a single T cell receptor beta chain. Its antigen is not known. The sample belongs to a study of Ad26.COV2.S vaccination and SARS-CoV-2 variants. On the study more broadly: Within the COV1001 Ad26.COV2.S trial arm, the donor was enrolled. Administration of Ad26.COV2.S was intramuscular, either once or twice 56 days apart.

V lost 5 bases to trimming and J lost 0 bases; unmatched junction nucleotides: 3. The CDR3 is 14 residues long. CDR1 is SGHTA and CDR2 is FQGTGA in the germline V gene. Sequencing was performed with immunoSEQ multiplex PCR; in TCRdb, only in-frame clones are kept and a portion is missing. Among 300,000 to 400,000 clones listed, 80% to 90% were seen once. Documented treatment: about 20 received Ad26.COV2.S at low or high dose, single or two shots; roughly five received placebo; per-sample allocation not given. Sampling occurred on day 63 after the first vaccine or placebo injection. Study-level results: Vaccine recipients showed a spike-specific TCR breadth that was higher than in placebo recipients.

The J gene is TRBJ1-1, the V gene TRBV7-3; 7 bases line up with TRBD1. This receptor was obtained from a person aged 18-60 years who received the Ad26.COV2.S COVID-19 vaccine or a placebo. Material: peripheral blood, obtained in a trial of Ad26.COV2.S vaccine versus placebo. CDR3 sequence reads: CASSMGQMNTEAFF. The CDR3 coding sequence is TGTGCCAGCAGCATGGGACAGATGAACACTGAAGCTTTCTTT.